This T cell receptor beta chain was sequenced during a study of human T cells and chemical hapten exposure. On the study more broadly: Minor pooled library volume differences mainly drove per-sample TCR yield variation.

Unique molecular identifiers were attached to individual cDNA molecules during library preparation. TCRdb fed the RACE reads into MiXCR, producing one record per CDR3 protein. The table records roughly 50,000 distinct CDR3 sequences, more than 9% of them present only once. Time point reported: pre-sensitization, week 0. Specified treatment: therapeutic diphenylcyclopropenone sensitization with weekly scalp DPC. The authors extracted total RNA from unfractionated whole blood. Donation of samples came from alopecia patients who were 18 to 70 years old and suitable for DPC. The CDR3 covers 13 residues. V lost 4 bases and J lost 3, with 13 bases in between. Germline V gene sequence: CDR1 DFQATT, CDR2 SNEGSKA (reference sequence).

This TCR was sampled from a woman aged 25-40 years with alopecia areata. Some clones in this sample may be carry-over from other donors' samples. This chain joins TRBV20-1 and TRBJ2-7, with D perhaps given as TRBD1 or TRBD2 (5 bases each). The sequencing used whole blood, collected in connection with sensitization to the hapten diphenylcyclopropenone (DPC). This CDR3 is CSATVQGDYEQYF. DNA for the CDR3: TGCAGTGCTACAGTCCAGGGAGACTACGAGCAGTACTTC.